This T cell receptor beta chain was obtained from a study of blood T cell repertoires in COVID-19. Study at large: Researchers got acute and convalescent COVID-19 samples from the United States, Italy and Spain. Nucleic acid was either cDNA or gDNA, and it came from T cells, B-cell-depleted T cells, or PBMCs.

Germline V CDR1 and CDR2: SGHNT, YENEEA. After removal of 5 bases from V and 3 bases from J, the junction contained 1 base not matched to a gene. CDR3 length: 12 amino acids. Under the authors' procedure: Amplification of reference gene primers was used by the study to estimate nucleated cell counts. Method: immunoSEQ multiplex PCR; TCRdb's copy keeps in-frame clones and lacks some. The DNA was the basis for D and trimming; V, J and clone size are from that table. The sample shows fewer than 350,000 clones, approximately 86% of them seen only once. This TCR derives from a man aged 40-50 years with active or convalescent COVID-19. The chain recombines TRBV11-3 with TRBJ2-7; 7 nucleotides agree with TRBD2. Sequencing was done on a sample of peripheral blood. As DNA, the CDR3 is TGTGCCAGCAGCAGCGGGATCTACGAGCAGTACTTC. Its translation: CASSSGIYEQYF.